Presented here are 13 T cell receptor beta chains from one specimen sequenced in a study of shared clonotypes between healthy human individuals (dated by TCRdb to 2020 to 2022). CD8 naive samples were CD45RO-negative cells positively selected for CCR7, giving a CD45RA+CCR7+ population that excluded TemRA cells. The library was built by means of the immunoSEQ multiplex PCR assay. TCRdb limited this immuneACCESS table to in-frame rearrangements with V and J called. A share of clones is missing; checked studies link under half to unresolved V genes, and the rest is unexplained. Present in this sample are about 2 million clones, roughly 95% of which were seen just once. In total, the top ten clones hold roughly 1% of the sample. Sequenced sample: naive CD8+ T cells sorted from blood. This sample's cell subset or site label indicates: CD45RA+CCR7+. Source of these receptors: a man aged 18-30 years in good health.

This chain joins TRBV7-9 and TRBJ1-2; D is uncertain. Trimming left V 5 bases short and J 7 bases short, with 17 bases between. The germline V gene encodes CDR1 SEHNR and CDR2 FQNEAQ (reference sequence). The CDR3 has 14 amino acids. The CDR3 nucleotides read TGTGCCAGCAGCCTCGGGGAAGGGTGGCGTGGCTACACCTTC. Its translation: CASSLGEGWRGYTF.

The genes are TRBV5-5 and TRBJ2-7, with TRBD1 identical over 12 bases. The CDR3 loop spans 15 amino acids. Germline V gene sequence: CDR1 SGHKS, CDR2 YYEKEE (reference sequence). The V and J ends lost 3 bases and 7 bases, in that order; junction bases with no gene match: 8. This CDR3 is CASSSGTGGSGEQYF. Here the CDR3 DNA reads TGTGCCAGCAGCTCCGGGACAGGGGGCTCGGGGGAGCAGTACTTC.

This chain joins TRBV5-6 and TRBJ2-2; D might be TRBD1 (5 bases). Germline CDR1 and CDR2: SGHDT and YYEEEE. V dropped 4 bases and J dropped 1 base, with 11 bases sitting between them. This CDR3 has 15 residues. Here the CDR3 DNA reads TGTGCCAGCAGCCAGGAAACAGGGAACACCGGGGAGCTGTTTTTT. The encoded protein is CASSQETGNTGELFF.

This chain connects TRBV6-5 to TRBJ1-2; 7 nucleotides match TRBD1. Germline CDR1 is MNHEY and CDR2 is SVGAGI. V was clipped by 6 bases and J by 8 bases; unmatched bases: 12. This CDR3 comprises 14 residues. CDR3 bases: TGTGCCAGCAGCGACAGGGACGGTGGGGGGGGCTACACCTTC. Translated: CASSDRDGGGGYTF.

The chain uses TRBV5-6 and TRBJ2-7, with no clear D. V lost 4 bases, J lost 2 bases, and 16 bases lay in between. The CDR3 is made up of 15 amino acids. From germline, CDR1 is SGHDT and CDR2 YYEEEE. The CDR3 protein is CASSPGRWAAYEQYF. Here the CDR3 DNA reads TGTGCCAGCAGCCCTGGACGATGGGCCGCCTACGAGCAGTACTTC.

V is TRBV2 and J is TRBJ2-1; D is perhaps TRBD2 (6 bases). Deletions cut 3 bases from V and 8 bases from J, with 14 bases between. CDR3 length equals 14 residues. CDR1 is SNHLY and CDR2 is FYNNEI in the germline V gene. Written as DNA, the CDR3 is TGTGCCAGCAGTGACAGGGAGGTGGTCTATGAGCAGTTCTTC. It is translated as CASSDREVVYEQFF.

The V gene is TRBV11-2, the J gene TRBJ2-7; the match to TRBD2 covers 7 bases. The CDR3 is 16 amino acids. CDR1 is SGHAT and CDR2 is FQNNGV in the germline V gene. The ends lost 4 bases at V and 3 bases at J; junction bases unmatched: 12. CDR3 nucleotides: TGTGCCAGCAGCTCGATACAAGCGGGATTCCTCTACGAGCAGTACTTC. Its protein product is CASSSIQAGFLYEQYF.

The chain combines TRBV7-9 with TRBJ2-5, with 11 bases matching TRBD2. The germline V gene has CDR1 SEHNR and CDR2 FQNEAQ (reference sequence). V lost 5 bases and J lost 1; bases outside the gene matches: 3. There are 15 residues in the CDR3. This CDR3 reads CASSETSGAQETQYF. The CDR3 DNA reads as TGTGCCAGCAGCGAGACTAGCGGGGCCCAAGAGACCCAGTACTTC.

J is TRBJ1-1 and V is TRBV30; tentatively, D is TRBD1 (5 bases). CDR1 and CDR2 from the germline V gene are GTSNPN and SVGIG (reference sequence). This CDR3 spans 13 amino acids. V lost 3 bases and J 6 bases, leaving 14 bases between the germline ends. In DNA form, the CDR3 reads TGTGCCTGGAGGGGTGAGACAGATGCTGAAGCTTTCTTT. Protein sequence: CAWRGETDAEAFF. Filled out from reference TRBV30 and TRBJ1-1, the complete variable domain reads SQTIHQWPATLVQPVGSPLSLECTVEGTSNPNLYWYRQAAGRGLQLLFYSVGIGQISSEVPQNLSASRPQDRQFILSSKKLLLSDSGFYLCAWRGETDAEAFFGQGTRLTVV.

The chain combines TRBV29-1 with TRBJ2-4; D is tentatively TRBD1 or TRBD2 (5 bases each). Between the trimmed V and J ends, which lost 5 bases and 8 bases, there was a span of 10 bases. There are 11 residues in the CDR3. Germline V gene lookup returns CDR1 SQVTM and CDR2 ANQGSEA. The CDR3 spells CSVNQGDIQYF. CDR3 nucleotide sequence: TGCAGCGTTAATCAGGGAGACATTCAGTACTTC.

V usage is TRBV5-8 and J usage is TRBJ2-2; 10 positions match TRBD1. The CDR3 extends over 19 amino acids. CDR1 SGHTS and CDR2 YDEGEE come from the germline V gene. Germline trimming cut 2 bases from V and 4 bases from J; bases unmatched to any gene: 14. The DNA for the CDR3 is TGTGCCAGCAGCTTCCTGATCCGGGACAGGGGAGGAAGCACCGGGGAGCTGTTTTTT. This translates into CASSFLIRDRGGSTGELFF.

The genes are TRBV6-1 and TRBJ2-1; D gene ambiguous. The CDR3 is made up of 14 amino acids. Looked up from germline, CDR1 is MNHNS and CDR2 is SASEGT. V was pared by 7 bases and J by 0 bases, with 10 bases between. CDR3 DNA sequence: TGTGCCAGCACTGATTGGACCTCCTACAATGAGCAGTTCTTC. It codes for CASTDWTSYNEQFF.

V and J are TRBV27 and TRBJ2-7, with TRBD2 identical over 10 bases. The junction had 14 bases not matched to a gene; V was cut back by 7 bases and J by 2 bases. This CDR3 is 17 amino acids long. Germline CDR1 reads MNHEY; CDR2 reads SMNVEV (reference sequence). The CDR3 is CASTVRPGLAPTYEQYF. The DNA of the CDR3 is TGTGCCAGCACCGTCCGTCCGGGACTAGCGCCCACCTACGAGCAGTACTTC.